This T cell receptor (beta chain) was recovered during a study of control samples from healthy donors and cancer patients. The germline CDR1 and CDR2 sequences are KGHSH and LQKENI. The CDR3 totals 13 residues. Profiled with immunoSEQ multiplex PCR; TCRdb holds only in-frame clones, not every one. Of 150,000 to 200,000 clones listed, 85% to 90% are singletons. Remarks on this clone: At one end, the junction sequence differs from germline, possibly due to a read error.

This chain connects TRBV18 to TRBJ2-7; either TRBD1 or TRBD2 may supply D (5 bases each). The source is a man aged 25 to 45 in good health. Sequencing was carried out using blood. In nucleotides, the CDR3 is TGTGCCAGCTCAAGGGACCGCTCCGACGAGCAGTACTTC. Translated, it gives CASSRDRSDEQYF. The complete variable domain, with remaining parts taken from reference TRBV18 and TRBJ2-7, reads NAGVMQNPRHLVRRRGQEARLRCSPMKGHSHVYWYRQLPEEGLKFMVYLQKENIIDESGMPKERFSAEFPKEGPSILRIQQVVRGDSAAYFCASSRDRSDEQYFGPGTRLTVT.